The present entry profiles one TCR beta chain with its context. Its antigen is still unknown. Construction of TCR beta libraries was performed using quantitative 5'-RACE with molecular barcodes. TCRdb reprocessed the 5' RACE reads with MiXCR, giving one entry per CDR3 protein. The sample lists 470,000 or so distinct CDR3 sequences; 26% were seen once. The sample is drawn from a study of CD8 T cells in ankylosing spondylitis. Study-wide points: One TCR beta motif, made up of about 8 highly homologous variants, appeared characteristic of ankylosing spondylitis blood. The authors reported significant enrichment of disease-linked clones in matched ankylosing spondylitis synovial fluid.

The material sequenced was blood, either unsorted or a sorted T cell fraction (not recorded which). This receptor was taken from a male donor with ankylosing spondylitis.

The CDR3 DNA reads as TGTGCCACCAGTGACCGGCAGGCCGACACAGATACGCAGTATTTT. It encodes CATSDRQADTDTQYF. The chain is built from TRBV24-1 and TRBJ2-3; D ambiguous. Trimming cost V 4 bases and J 2 bases, with 12 bases left between them. The CDR3 length is 15 residues. Germline assignment: CDR1 KGHDR and CDR2 SFDVKD.